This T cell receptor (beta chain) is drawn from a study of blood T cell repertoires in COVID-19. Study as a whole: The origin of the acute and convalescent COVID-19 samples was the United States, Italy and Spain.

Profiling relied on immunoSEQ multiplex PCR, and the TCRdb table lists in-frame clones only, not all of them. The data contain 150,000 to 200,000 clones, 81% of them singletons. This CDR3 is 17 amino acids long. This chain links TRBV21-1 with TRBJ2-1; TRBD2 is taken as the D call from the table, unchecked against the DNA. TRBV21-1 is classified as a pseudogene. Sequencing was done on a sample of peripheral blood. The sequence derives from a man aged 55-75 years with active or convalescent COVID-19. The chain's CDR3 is CASSNTNRGAEYNEQFF. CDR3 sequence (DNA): TGTGCCAGCAGCAATACCAACCGGGGGGCCGAATACAATGAGCAGTTCTTC.